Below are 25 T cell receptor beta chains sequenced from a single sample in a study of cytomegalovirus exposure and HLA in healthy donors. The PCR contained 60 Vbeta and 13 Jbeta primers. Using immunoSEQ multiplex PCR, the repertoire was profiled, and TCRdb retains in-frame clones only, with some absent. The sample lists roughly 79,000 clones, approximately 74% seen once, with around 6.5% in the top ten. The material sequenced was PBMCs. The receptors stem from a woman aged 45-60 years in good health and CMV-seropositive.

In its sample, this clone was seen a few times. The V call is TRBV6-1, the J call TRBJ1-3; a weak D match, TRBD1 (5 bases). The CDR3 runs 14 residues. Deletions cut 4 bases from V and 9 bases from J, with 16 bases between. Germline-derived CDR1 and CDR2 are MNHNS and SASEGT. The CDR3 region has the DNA TGTGCCAGCAGTGTAGGGACTGCCGCTGGCACCATATATTTT. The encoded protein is CASSVGTAAGTIYF.

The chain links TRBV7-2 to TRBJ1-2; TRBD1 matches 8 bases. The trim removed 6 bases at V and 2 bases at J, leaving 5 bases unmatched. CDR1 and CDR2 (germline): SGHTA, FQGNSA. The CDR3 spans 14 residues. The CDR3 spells CASREDRENYGYTF. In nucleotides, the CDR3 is TGTGCCAGCAGAGAGGACAGGGAAAACTATGGCTACACCTTC.

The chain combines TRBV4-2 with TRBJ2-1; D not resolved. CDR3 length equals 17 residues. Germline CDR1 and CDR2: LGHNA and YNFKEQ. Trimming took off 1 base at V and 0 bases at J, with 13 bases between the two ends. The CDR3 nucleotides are TGTGCCAGCAGCCAAGGAGGCTTCTCAAGCTCCTACAATGAGCAGTTCTTC. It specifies CASSQGGFSSSYNEQFF.

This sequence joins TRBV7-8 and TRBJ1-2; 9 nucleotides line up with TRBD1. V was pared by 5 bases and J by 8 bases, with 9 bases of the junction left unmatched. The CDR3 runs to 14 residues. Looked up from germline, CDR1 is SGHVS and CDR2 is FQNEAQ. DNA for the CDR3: TGTGCCAGCAGCCCTGTACAGGGGGCAGGGGGCTACACCTTC. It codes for CASSPVQGAGGYTF.

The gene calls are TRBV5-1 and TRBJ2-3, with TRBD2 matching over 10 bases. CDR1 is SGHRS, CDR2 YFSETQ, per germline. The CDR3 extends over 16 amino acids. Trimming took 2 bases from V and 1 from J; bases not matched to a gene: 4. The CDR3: CASSFTGTSGTDTQYF. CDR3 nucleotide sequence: TGCGCCAGCAGCTTTACCGGGACTAGCGGCACAGATACGCAGTATTTT. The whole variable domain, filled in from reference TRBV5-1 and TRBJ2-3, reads KAGVTQTPRYLIKTRGQQVTLSCSPISGHRSVSWYQQTPGQGLQFLFEYFSETQRNKGNFPGRFSGRQFSNSRSEMNVSTLELGDSALYLCASSFTGTSGTDTQYFGPGTRLTVL.

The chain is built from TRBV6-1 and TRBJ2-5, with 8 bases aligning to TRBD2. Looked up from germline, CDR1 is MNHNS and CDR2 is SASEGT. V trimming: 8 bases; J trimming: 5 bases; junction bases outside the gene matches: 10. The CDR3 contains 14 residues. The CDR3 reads CASEQREIVETQYF. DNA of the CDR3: TGTGCCAGCGAACAGCGGGAGATTGTGGAGACCCAGTACTTC.

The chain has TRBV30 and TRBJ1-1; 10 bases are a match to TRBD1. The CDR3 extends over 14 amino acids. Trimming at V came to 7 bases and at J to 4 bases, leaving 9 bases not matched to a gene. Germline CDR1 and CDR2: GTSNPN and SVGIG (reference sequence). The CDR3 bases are TGTGCCTCCCGACAGGGGGCTTACGTCACTGAAGCTTTCTTT. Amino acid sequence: CASRQGAYVTEAFF.

This CDR3 reads CASEGRDTGELFF. In DNA, the CDR3 is TGTGCCAGCGAGGGGAGGGACACCGGGGAGCTGTTTTTT. The chain joins TRBV7-8 to TRBJ2-2, with 7 nucleotides matching TRBD2. There are 13 residues in the CDR3. J was trimmed by 3 bases and V by 8 bases; bases with no gene match: 3. Germline V gene lookup returns CDR1 SGHVS and CDR2 FQNEAQ.

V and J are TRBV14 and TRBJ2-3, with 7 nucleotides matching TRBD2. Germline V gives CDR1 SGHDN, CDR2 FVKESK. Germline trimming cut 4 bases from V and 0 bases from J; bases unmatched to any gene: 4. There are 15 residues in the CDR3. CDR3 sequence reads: CASSLQLASTDTQYF. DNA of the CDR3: TGTGCCAGCAGCCTCCAACTAGCGAGCACAGATACGCAGTATTTT.

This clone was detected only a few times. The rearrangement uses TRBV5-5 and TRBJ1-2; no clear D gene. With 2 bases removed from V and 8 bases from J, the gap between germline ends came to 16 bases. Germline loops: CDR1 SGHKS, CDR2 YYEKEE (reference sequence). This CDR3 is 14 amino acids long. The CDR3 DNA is TGTGCCAGCAGCTTTTCCCCTCAGGAGGAAGGCTACACCTTC. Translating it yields CASSFSPQEEGYTF. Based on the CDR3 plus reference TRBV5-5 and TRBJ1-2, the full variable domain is DAGVTQSPTHLIKTRGQQVTLRCSPISGHKSVSWYQQVLGQGPQFIFQYYEKEERGRGNFPDRFSARQFPNYSSELNVNALLLGDSALYLCASSFSPQEEGYTFGSGTRLTVV.

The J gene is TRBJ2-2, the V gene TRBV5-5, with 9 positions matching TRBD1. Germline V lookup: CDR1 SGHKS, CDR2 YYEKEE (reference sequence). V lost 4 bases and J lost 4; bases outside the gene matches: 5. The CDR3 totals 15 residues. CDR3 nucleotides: TGTGCCAGCAGCCTAAACAGGGGGCCCACCGGGGAGCTGTTTTTT. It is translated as CASSLNRGPTGELFF.

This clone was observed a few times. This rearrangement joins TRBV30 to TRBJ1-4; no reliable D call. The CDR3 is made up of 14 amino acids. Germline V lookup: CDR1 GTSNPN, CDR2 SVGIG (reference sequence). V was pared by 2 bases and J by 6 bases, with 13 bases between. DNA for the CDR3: TGTGCCTGGAGTCTCAGTGGAGCGGATGAAAAACTGTTTTTT. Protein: CAWSLSGADEKLFF. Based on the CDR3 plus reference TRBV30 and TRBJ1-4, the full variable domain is SQTIHQWPATLVQPVGSPLSLECTVEGTSNPNLYWYRQAAGRGLQLLFYSVGIGQISSEVPQNLSASRPQDRQFILSSKKLLLSDSGFYLCAWSLSGADEKLFFGSGTQLSVL.

The CDR3 sequence: CASSPRRQRYTEAFF. In DNA, the CDR3 is TGTGCCAGCAGCCCGCGCCGACAGCGATACACTGAAGCTTTCTTT. This chain links TRBV5-5 with TRBJ1-1, with D possibly TRBD1 on 5 matching bases. V lost 4 bases and J 3 bases, leaving 16 bases between the germline ends. The CDR3 runs to 15 residues. Per the germline V gene, CDR1 is SGHKS and CDR2 is YYEKEE (reference sequence).

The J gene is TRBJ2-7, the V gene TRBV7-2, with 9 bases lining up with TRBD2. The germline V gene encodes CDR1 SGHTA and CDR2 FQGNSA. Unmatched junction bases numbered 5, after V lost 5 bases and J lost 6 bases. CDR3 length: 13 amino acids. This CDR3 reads CASSRTSVGEQYF. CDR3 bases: TGTGCCAGCAGCCGGACTAGCGTGGGCGAGCAGTACTTC.

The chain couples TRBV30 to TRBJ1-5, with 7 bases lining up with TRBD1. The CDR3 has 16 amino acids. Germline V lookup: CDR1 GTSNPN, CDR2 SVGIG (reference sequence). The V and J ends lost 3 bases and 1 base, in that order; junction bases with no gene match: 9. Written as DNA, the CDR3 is TGTGCCTGGAGGTCCGAGACAGGGAGAAGCAATCAGCCCCAGCATTTT. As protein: CAWRSETGRSNQPQHF.

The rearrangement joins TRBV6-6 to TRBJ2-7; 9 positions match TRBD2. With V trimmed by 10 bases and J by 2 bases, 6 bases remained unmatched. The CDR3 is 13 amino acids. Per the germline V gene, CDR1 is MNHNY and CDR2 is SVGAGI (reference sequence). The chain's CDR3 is CAISTSGPYEQYF. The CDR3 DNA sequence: TGTGCCATCTCGACTAGCGGACCCTACGAGCAGTACTTC.

CDR3 nucleotides: TGTGCCAGCAGCGTGGGACAGGGGGGGCTAATAGAGCAGTTCTTC. It encodes CASSVGQGGLIEQFF. The chain is built from TRBV9 and TRBJ2-1; 11 positions match TRBD1. Losses at the gene ends were 2 bases for V and 10 bases for J; bases not matched to a gene: 8. Germline assignment: CDR1 SGDLS and CDR2 YYNGEE. There are 15 residues in the CDR3. Complete variable domain (other parts from reference TRBV9 and TRBJ2-1): DSGVTQTPKHLITATGQRVTLRCSPRSGDLSVYWYQQSLDQGLQFLIQYYNGEERAKGNILERFSAQQFPDLHSELNLSSLELGDSALYFCASSVGQGGLIEQFFGPGTRLTVL.

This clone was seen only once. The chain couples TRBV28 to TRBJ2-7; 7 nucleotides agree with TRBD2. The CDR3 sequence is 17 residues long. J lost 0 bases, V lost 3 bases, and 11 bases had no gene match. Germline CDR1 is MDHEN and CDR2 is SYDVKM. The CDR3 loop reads CASSFTINGTISYEQYF. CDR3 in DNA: TGTGCCAGCAGTTTCACAATCAACGGGACTATCTCCTACGAGCAGTACTTC.

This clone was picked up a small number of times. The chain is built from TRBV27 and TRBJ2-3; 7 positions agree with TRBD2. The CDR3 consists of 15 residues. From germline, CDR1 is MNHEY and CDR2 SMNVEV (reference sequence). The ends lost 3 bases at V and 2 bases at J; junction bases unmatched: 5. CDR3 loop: CASSFGRETTDTQYF. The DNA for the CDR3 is TGTGCCAGCAGTTTCGGGCGGGAGACCACAGATACGCAGTATTTT.

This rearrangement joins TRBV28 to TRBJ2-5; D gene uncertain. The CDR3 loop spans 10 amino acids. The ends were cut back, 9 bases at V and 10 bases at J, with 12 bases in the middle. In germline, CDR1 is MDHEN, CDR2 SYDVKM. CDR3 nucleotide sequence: TGTGCCAGTTCACGAAGACACCAGTACTTC. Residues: CASSRRHQYF.

CDR3 sequence: CASSRWIAGDTDTQYF. CDR3 coding DNA: TGTGCCAGTAGCCGTTGGATAGCGGGAGACACAGATACGCAGTATTTT. The chain couples TRBV19 to TRBJ2-3; TRBD2 agrees at 9 bases. The CDR3 sequence is 16 residues long. Germline CDR1 is LNHDA and CDR2 is SQIVND (reference sequence). The V segment lost 6 bases and the J segment 2 bases; nucleotides outside the gene matches: 9.

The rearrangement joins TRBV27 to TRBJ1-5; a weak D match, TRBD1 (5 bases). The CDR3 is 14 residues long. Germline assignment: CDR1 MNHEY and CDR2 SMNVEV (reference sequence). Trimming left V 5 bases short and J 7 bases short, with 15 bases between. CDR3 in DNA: TGTGCCAGCAGTGCCTCCAGGGTTCGGCAGCCCCAGCATTTT. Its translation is CASSASRVRQPQHF.

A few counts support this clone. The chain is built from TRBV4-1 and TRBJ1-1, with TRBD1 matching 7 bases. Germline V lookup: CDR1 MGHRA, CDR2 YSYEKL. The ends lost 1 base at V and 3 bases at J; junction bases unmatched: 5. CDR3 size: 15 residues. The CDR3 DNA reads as TGCGCCAGCAGCCAAGTAGGCAGGGGGGACACTGAAGCTTTCTTT. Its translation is CASSQVGRGDTEAFF.

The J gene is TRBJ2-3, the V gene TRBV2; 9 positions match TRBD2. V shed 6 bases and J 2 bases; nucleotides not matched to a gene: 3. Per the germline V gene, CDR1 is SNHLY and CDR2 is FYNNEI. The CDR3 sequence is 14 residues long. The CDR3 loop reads CASRGLALTDTQYF. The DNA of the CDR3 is TGTGCCAGCAGGGGACTAGCCCTCACAGATACGCAGTATTTT.

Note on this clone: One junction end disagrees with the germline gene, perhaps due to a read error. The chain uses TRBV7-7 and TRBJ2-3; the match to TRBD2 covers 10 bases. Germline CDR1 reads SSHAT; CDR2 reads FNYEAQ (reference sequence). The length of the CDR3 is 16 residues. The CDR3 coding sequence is TGTGCTAGCAGCCCAGGACTAGCGGTTAGCACAGATACGCAGTATTTT. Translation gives CASSPGLAVSTDTQYF. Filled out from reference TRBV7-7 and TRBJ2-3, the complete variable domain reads GAGVSQSPRYKVTKRGQDVTLRCDPISSHATLYWYQQALGQGPEFLTYFNYEAQPDKSGLPSDRFSAERPEGSISTLTIQRTEQRDSAMYRCASSPGLAVSTDTQYFGPGTRLTVL.